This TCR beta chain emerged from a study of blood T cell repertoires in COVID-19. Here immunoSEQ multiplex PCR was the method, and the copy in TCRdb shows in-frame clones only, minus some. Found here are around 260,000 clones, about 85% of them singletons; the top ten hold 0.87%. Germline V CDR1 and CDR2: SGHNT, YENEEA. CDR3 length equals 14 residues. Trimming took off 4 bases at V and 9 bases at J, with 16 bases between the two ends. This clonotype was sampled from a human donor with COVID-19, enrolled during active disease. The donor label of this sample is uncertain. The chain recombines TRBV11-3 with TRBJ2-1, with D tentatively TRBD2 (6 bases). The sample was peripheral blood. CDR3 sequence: CASSSRGGIGEQFF. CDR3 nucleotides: TGTGCCAGCAGCTCACGGGGCGGGATTGGTGAGCAGTTCTTC.